This entry lists 5 T cell receptor beta chains sequenced from one sample in a study of cytomegalovirus exposure and HLA in healthy donors. The primer mix had 60 Vbeta and 13 Jbeta primers. Profiled with immunoSEQ multiplex PCR; TCRdb holds only in-frame clones, not every one. Of some 150,000 clones listed, over 60% are singletons. Sequencing was done on a sample of PBMCs. All receptors derive from a male donor in good health and CMV-seronegative.

V and J are TRBV5-1 and TRBJ1-2, with D perhaps TRBD1 (5 bases). Germline V gene data show CDR1 as SGHRS and CDR2 as YFSETQ. With 0 bases removed from V and 0 bases from J, the gap between germline ends came to 9 bases. The CDR3 totals 15 residues. The CDR3 sequence is CASSLAEGANYGYTF. CDR3 DNA sequence: TGCGCCAGCAGCTTGGCCGAAGGGGCTAACTATGGCTACACCTTC.

This chain connects TRBV25-1 to TRBJ2-7, with D hard to call. V was pared by 2 bases and J by 0 bases, with 11 bases between. This CDR3 spans 15 amino acids. Germline CDR1 is MGHDK and CDR2 is SYGVNS. The CDR3 DNA reads as TGTGCCAGCAGTGAAGGAGTACTTAGCTCCTACGAGCAGTACTTC. Protein: CASSEGVLSSYEQYF.

This clone was recorded only once. The chain is built from TRBV27 and TRBJ2-1; TRBD2 agrees at 9 bases. Germline lookup yields CDR1 MNHEY and CDR2 SMNVEV (reference sequence). CDR3 length: 17 residues. V lost 0 bases to trimming and J lost 4 bases; unmatched junction nucleotides: 7. Here the CDR3 reads CASSLSSLAGEYNEQFF. DNA for the CDR3: TGTGCCAGCAGTTTATCCTCACTAGCGGGCGAGTACAATGAGCAGTTCTTC.

The gene calls are TRBV5-1 and TRBJ2-1, with D possibly matching TRBD2 (5 bases). In germline, CDR1 is SGHRS, CDR2 YFSETQ. CDR3 length: 16 amino acids. V gave up 4 bases and J gave up 4 bases, with 18 bases separating them. The CDR3 DNA reads TGCGCCAGCAGCATACCGTTAGGACTCGCATACAATGAGCAGTTCTTC. Its translation is CASSIPLGLAYNEQFF.

CDR3 region: CASSPGTLNQPQHF. DNA for the CDR3: TGTGCCAGCTCACCCGGGACACTCAATCAGCCCCAGCATTTT. The chain joins TRBV18 to TRBJ1-5, with D tentatively TRBD1 (6 bases). This CDR3 contains 14 residues. In germline, CDR1 is KGHSH, CDR2 LQKENI. Trimming removed 3 bases from V and 3 bases from J, with 9 bases in between.